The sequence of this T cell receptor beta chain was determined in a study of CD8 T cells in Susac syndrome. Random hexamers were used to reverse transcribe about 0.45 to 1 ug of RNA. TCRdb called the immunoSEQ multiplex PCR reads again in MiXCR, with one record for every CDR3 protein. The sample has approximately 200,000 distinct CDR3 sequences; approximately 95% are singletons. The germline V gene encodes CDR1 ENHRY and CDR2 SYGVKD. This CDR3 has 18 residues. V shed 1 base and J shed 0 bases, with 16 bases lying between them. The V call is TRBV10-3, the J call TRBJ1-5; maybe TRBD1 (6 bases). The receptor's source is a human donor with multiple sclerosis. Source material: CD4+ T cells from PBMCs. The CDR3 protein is CAISEYRVGVGSNQPQHF. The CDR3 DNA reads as TGTGCCATCAGTGAGTACAGGGTAGGAGTCGGTAGCAATCAGCCCCAGCATTTT.